The sequence of this TCR beta chain was determined in a study of molecular identifiers for immune sequencing clone quantification. Study results and caveats: Clones above 20 RNA copies contained over 98% of effector molecules but under 1% of naive ones.

This clonotype was counted at least ten times. The antigen is undetermined. Germline CDR1 and CDR2: MNHEY and SMNVEV (reference sequence). The germline V and J ends were trimmed by 5 bases and 5 bases, with 10 bases remaining between them. CDR3 length: 12 amino acids. Methods described previously were used for bulk TCR libraries, and listed TCR primers were applied. TCRdb reprocessed the PCR reads with MiXCR, giving one entry per CDR3 protein. Of hundreds of thousands of distinct CDR3 sequences detected, nearly 20% appear once; the ten largest clones hold 0.85% to 0.9%. Investigators produced naive CD8 libraries from 20,000 to 1,000,000 sorted cells, drawing on 10%, 30% or 50% RNA. When naive CD8 T cells were sorted, they were gated as CD8+CD4-CCR7+CD45RA+.

The sample comprised naive CD8+ T cells from blood, with Jurkat cell RNA spiked in. Subset noted: FACS-sorted CD8+CD4-CCR7+CD45RA+ naive T cells. V usage is TRBV27 and J usage is TRBJ2-7; D perhaps matches TRBD2 (6 bases). The sequence was obtained from a human donor in good health. Some libraries in this study had Jurkat cell RNA spiked in. DNA of the CDR3: TGTGCCAGCAGTACTCGACTAGACGAGCAGTACTTC. This encodes CASSTRLDEQYF.